The next 18 T cell receptor beta chains were all read from a single sample in a study of shared clonotypes between healthy human individuals. TCRdb's copy holds only in-frame clones and misses some; the assay was immunoSEQ multiplex PCR. The sample records 2 million to 2.5 million clones, approximately 95% being singletons. Sequencing was performed on naive CD4+ T cells from PBMCs. This sample's subset: CD45RA+ positively selected. The receptors derive from a young man in good health. Some clones in this sample may be carry-over from other donors' samples.

The chain has TRBV11-3 and TRBJ1-2; maybe TRBD1 (5 bases). This CDR3 region has 16 residues. CDR1 is SGHNT and CDR2 is YENEEA in the germline V gene. Trimming pared 0 bases from V and 5 bases from J, leaving 16 bases between. CDR3 protein: CASSLDSGWWVYGYTF. The DNA of the CDR3 is TGTGCCAGCAGCTTAGACTCAGGGTGGTGGGTGTATGGCTACACCTTC.

V usage is TRBV10-1 and J usage is TRBJ2-2; 8 bases match TRBD2. Per germline, CDR1 WNHNN and CDR2 SYGVQD (reference sequence). The CDR3 is 17 residues long. The V and J ends lost 2 bases and 4 bases, in that order; junction bases with no gene match: 9. The CDR3 DNA reads TGCGCCAGCAGTGAGCCTCGGGAGGGCCGGGTCACCGGGGAGCTGTTTTTT. Protein: CASSEPREGRVTGELFF.

The chain couples TRBV30 to TRBJ2-6; 9 bases align to TRBD1. V was clipped by 3 bases and J by 4 bases; unmatched bases: 10. Germline CDR1 reads GTSNPN; CDR2 reads SVGIG (reference sequence). This CDR3 comprises 17 residues. The CDR3 nucleotides are TGTGCCTGGAGGGTCGGGACAGGGTTGTCAGGGGCCAACGTCCTGACTTTC. It encodes CAWRVGTGLSGANVLTF.

The chain uses TRBV5-1 and TRBJ2-7; TRBD2 agrees at 9 bases. Germline CDR1 SGHRS, CDR2 YFSETQ. J gave up 1 base and V 4 bases, and 9 bases lay outside the gene matches. The CDR3 is 16 amino acids. The CDR3 here is CASSRELTSGSYEQYF. The CDR3 DNA reads as TGCGCCAGCAGCAGGGAGCTGACTAGCGGTTCCTACGAGCAGTACTTC.

The rearrangement joins TRBV19 to TRBJ2-7; D is possibly TRBD1 (6 bases). V was trimmed by 2 bases and J by 8 bases, leaving 19 bases between them. The CDR3 is made up of 15 amino acids. From germline, CDR1 is LNHDA and CDR2 SQIVND (reference sequence). The CDR3 DNA reads as TGTGCCAGTAGTATATCAGGGACACCGCCGATTAAGCAGTACTTC. This translates into CASSISGTPPIKQYF.

This chain connects TRBV7-6 to TRBJ1-1; TRBD1 matches 7 bases. This CDR3 is 16 amino acids long. The germline V gene encodes CDR1 SGHVS and CDR2 FNYEAQ. The J segment lost 5 bases and the V segment lost 5 bases, leaving 14 bases of the junction unmatched. CDR3 DNA sequence: TGTGCCAGCAGCCCCAGACAGGGAATGGCGGCGACTGAAGCTTTCTTT. This codes for CASSPRQGMAATEAFF.

This clone was recorded a few times. V gene TRBV29-1 combines with J gene TRBJ1-1; D unclear. V gave up 3 bases and J gave up 3 bases, with 11 bases separating them. Looked up from germline, CDR1 is SQVTM and CDR2 is ANQGSEA. The CDR3 consists of 13 residues. CDR3 nucleotide sequence: TGCAGCGTTGAGGGCCGTCTCTACACTGAAGCTTTCTTT. Translated: CSVEGRLYTEAFF.

This chain uses TRBV28 with TRBJ1-1; D is possibly TRBD1 (5 bases). Germline loops: CDR1 MDHEN, CDR2 SYDVKM. Trimming stripped 8 bases from V and 2 bases from J, with 18 bases between. The CDR3 is 15 residues long. As DNA, the CDR3 is TGTGCCAGCTCATCTTATTTGGGGGGTAACACTGAAGCTTTCTTT. It translates to CASSSYLGGNTEAFF.

The chain carries TRBV5-4 and TRBJ2-5, with 13 positions matching TRBD2. V gave up 2 bases and J gave up 2 bases; unmatched junction bases: 3. This CDR3 is 16 amino acids long. Germline V gene sequence: CDR1 SGHNT, CDR2 YYREEE (reference sequence). CDR3 DNA sequence: TGTGCCAGCAGCTTCAAGGGACTAGCGGGACAAGAGACCCAGTACTTC. Amino acid sequence: CASSFKGLAGQETQYF. Full variable domain (remainder filled in from reference TRBV5-4 and TRBJ2-5): ETGVTQSPTHLIKTRGQQVTLRCSSQSGHNTVSWYQQALGQGPQFIFQYYREEENGRGNFPPRFSGLQFPNYSSELNVNALELDDSALYLCASSFKGLAGQETQYFGPGTRLLVL.

Details on this clone: Additional DNA sequences in this sample encode the identical CDR3. The chain couples TRBV6-1 to TRBJ1-5, with no clear D. The germline V gene encodes CDR1 MNHNS and CDR2 SASEGT. V dropped 6 bases and J dropped 4 bases, with 7 bases sitting between them. The CDR3 is 12 amino acids. The CDR3 here is CASRTGNQPQHF. CDR3 bases: TGTGCCAGCAGAACCGGGAATCAGCCCCAGCATTTT.

The V and J genes are TRBV6-1 and TRBJ1-3; possible D gene TRBD1, 5 bases. Deletions cut 4 bases from V and 8 bases from J, with 24 bases between. CDR3 size: 17 residues. Germline CDR1 and CDR2: MNHNS and SASEGT. In DNA form, the CDR3 reads TGTGCCAGCAGTGGTCGCGGGGCCCGACCGCCGGGGGACACCATATATTTT. Residues: CASSGRGARPPGDTIYF.

The gene calls are TRBV14 and TRBJ2-5; possible D gene TRBD2, 6 bases. Germline V CDR1 and CDR2: SGHDN, FVKESK. CDR3 length equals 15 residues. The ends were cut back, 4 bases at V and 0 bases at J, with 12 bases in the middle. The CDR3 bases are TGTGCCAGCAGCCGTTTAGCGGACTACCAAGAGACCCAGTACTTC. This encodes CASSRLADYQETQYF.

A remark on this clone: Other DNA sequences in this specimen translate into the identical CDR3. The chain joins TRBV19 to TRBJ1-1, with TRBD1 matching over 9 bases. Trimming at V came to 5 bases and at J to 1 base, leaving 5 bases not matched to a gene. Germline lookup yields CDR1 LNHDA and CDR2 SQIVND (reference sequence). The CDR3 contains 15 residues. This chain's CDR3 is CASSLPGQGNTEAFF. As DNA, the CDR3 is TGTGCCAGTAGTTTACCGGGACAGGGGAACACTGAAGCTTTCTTT. The whole variable domain, remainder taken from reference TRBV19 and TRBJ1-1, is DGGITQSPKYLFRKEGQNVTLSCEQNLNHDAMYWYRQDPGQGLRLIYYSQIVNDFQKGDIAEGYSVSREKKESFPLTVTSAQKNPTAFYLCASSLPGQGNTEAFFGQGTRLTVV.

The genes are TRBV19 and TRBJ1-2, with TRBD1 matching 7 bases. CDR1 LNHDA and CDR2 SQIVND come from the germline V gene (reference sequence). After removal of 3 bases from V and 3 bases from J, the junction contained 10 bases not matched to a gene. The CDR3 contains 16 residues. The CDR3 spells CASSMETGVLHYGYTF. The CDR3 nucleotides read TGTGCCAGTAGTATGGAAACAGGGGTCCTCCACTATGGCTACACCTTC.

The chain joins TRBV28 to TRBJ1-2; D unclear. Germline assignment: CDR1 MDHEN and CDR2 SYDVKM. Trimming shortened V by 2 bases and J by 5 bases, and 6 bases separated the two germline ends. The CDR3 totals 12 residues. CDR3 nucleotides: TGTGCCAGCAGTTTAGTACAGTATGGCTACACCTTC. Its protein is CASSLVQYGYTF.

The chain joins TRBV18 to TRBJ1-2, with D perhaps TRBD1 (6 bases). CDR1 and CDR2 from the germline V gene are KGHSH and LQKENI. Deletions cut 4 bases from V and 3 bases from J, with 9 bases between. CDR3 length: 13 amino acids. The DNA of the CDR3 is TGTGCCAGCTCACGGGGGCTTGACTATGGCTACACCTTC. As protein: CASSRGLDYGYTF.

The chain has TRBV11-3 and TRBJ2-2, with D maybe TRBD1 (6 bases). The ends were cut back, 5 bases at V and 0 bases at J, with 13 bases in the middle. Germline V gene data show CDR1 as SGHNT and CDR2 as YENEEA. The CDR3 consists of 16 residues. The CDR3 region is CASSPGHGPNTGELFF. The CDR3 DNA is TGTGCCAGCAGCCCGGGACACGGTCCGAACACCGGGGAGCTGTTTTTT.

The rearrangement uses TRBV5-1 and TRBJ2-1; TRBD2 matches at 10 bases. Germline CDR1 reads SGHRS; CDR2 reads YFSETQ. CDR3 length: 16 amino acids. V shed 2 bases and J 6 bases; nucleotides not matched to a gene: 8. For the CDR3, the DNA is TGCGCCAGCAGCTTTTCTGGGACTAGCGAACCCAATGAGCAGTTCTTC. Its translation is CASSFSGTSEPNEQFF.